This T cell receptor (beta chain) was sequenced in a study of T-cell memory formation after mild COVID-19. TCRdb re-derived calls from the 5' RACE reads in MiXCR, one entry per CDR3 protein. The sample lists 560,000 or so distinct CDR3 sequences; roughly 17% were seen once. The sample was PBMCs or a T cell subset sorted from them (not recorded which). This sequence originates from an adult woman who had mild COVID-19 (a few samples of this study predate the infection). Cell type and time point are not known.

The DNA of the CDR3 is TGTGCCAGCAGCCAGGATAGGGGACAGCAAGAGACCCAGTACTTC. Translating gives CASSQDRGQQETQYF. The V gene is TRBV4-2, the J gene TRBJ2-5; 7 nucleotides match TRBD1. Looked up from germline, CDR1 is LGHNA and CDR2 is YNFKEQ. V was pared by 3 bases and J by 2 bases, with 6 bases of the junction left unmatched. This CDR3 contains 15 residues.